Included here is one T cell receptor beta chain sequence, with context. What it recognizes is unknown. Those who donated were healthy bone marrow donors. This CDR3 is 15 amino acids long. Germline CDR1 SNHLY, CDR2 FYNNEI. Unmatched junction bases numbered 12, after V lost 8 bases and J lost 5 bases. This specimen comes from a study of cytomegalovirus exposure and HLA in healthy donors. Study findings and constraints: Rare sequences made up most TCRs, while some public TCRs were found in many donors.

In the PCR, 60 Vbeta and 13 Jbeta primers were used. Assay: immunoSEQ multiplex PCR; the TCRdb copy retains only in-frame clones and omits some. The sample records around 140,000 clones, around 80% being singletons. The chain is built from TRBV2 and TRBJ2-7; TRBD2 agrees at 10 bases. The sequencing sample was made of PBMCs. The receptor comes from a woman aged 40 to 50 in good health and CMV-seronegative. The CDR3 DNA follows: TGTGCCAGCTCTCTACTAGCGGGAAAGATAAACGAGCAGTACTTC. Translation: CASSLLAGKINEQYF.